Included here is one TCR beta chain sequence, with context. Its antigen is still unknown. Time point here: sample taken at primary tumor resection. Whole RNA came from tumor, nontumor lung or frozen PBMC and was sequenced without being sorted. This sample is part of a study of spatial heterogeneity in lung cancer. General study findings and limits: Expanded intratumoral alpha and beta TCR counts tracked tumor mutation counts.

Every TCR cDNA molecule carried a tag that served as a unique molecular identifier. From the 5' RACE reads, TCRdb called clonotypes with MiXCR, one entry per CDR3 protein. The sample has fewer than 13,000 distinct CDR3 sequences, roughly an eighth seen once. The receptor was isolated from a male donor with early-stage non-small cell lung cancer. The material was lung tumor tissue, obtained at surgery.

CDR3 nucleotide sequence: TGTGCCAGCAGCCAAGAGGGGACAGGGGGCCTTCTAGCCAAAAACATTCAGTACTTC. Its protein product is CASSQEGTGGLLAKNIQYF. The chain joins TRBV4-2 to TRBJ2-4, with TRBD1 matching 12 bases. Looked up from germline, CDR1 is LGHNA and CDR2 is YNFKEQ. V was clipped by 0 bases and J by 0 bases; unmatched bases: 6. The CDR3 totals 19 residues.